Sequencing of this T cell receptor (beta chain) was carried out in a study of early stage breast cancer tumors. Study in general: Among some twelve ER+/PR+/HER2- tumors, eight were ductal, four lobular. Overall study findings and caveats: Enriched TCRB sequences shared across patients were mostly commonly generated sequences.

Trimming stripped 3 bases from V and 0 bases from J, with 10 bases between. The germline V gene encodes CDR1 SGDLS and CDR2 YYNGEE. The CDR3 spans 14 residues. With respect to this clone: Its antigen is unidentified.

Sequencing was performed with immunoSEQ multiplex PCR; in TCRdb, only in-frame clones are kept and a portion is missing. The sample yields about 41,000 clones, 70% to 80% seen once. This clonotype originated in a person aged 45 to 60 with breast cancer. The rearrangement joins TRBV9 to TRBJ2-7; D perhaps matches TRBD2 (6 bases). Sequences were obtained from blood. The CDR3 DNA follows: TGTGCCAGCAGCGGCGGGGAGATCTCCTACGAGCAGTACTTC. This translates into CASSGGEISYEQYF.